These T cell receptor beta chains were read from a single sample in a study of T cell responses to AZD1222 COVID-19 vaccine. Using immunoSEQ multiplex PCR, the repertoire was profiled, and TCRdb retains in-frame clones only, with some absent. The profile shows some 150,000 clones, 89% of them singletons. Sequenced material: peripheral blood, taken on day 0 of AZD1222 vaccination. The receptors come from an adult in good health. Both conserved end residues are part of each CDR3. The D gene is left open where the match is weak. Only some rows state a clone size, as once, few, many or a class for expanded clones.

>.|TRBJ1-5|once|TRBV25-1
TGTGCCAGCATAAAAGGACAGCCCCAGCATTTT
CASIKGQPQHF
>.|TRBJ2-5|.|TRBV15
TGTGCCACCAGCACCCAGCTAGGTCCTCAGTACTTC
CATSTQLGPQYF
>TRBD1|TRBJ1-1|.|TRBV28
TGTGCCAGCAGGTATACAGGGGGCGCAGGGTATGTCGTAGCTTTCTTT
CASRYTGGAGYVVAFF
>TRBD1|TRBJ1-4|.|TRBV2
TGTGCCAGCAGAGGGACAGGGGCCGATGACAAACTGTTTTTT
CASRGTGADDKLFF
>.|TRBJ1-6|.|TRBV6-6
TGTGCCAGCCAGCCCCCGGGAGGGGATAATTCACCCCTCCACTTT
CASQPPGGDNSPLHF
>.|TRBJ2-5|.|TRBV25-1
TGTGCCAGCGGGGAAAACGTCCAGGGCGTCAGAGAGACCCAGTACTTC
CASGENVQGVRETQYF
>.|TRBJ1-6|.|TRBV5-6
TGTGCCAGCAGCTACCGGGGTTGGGTAGATAATTCACCCCTCCACTTT
CASSYRGWVDNSPLHF
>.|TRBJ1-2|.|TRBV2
TGTGCCAGCAGTTCCCGCGGGGGGACTGCAGCCTATGGCTACACCTTC
CASSSRGGTAAYGYTF
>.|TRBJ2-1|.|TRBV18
TGTGCCAGCTCTCCGAGGCAGGGAAGCTCCTACAATGAGCAGTTCTTC
CASSPRQGSSYNEQFF
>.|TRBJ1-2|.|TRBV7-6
TGTGCCAGCAGCTTAGTGGATGGGGGTAACTATGGCTACACCTTC
CASSLVDGGNYGYTF
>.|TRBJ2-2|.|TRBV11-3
TGTGCCAGCAGCTTAGGCGGTGGTCGATATAAAAACACCGGGGAGCTGTTTTTT
CASSLGGGRYKNTGELFF
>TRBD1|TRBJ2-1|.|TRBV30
TGTGCCTGGAGCCCCGGGACAGGGGGCTTCAATGAGCAGTTCTTC
CAWSPGTGGFNEQFF
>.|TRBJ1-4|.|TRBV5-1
TGCGCCAGCAGCTTGAGAGGCACTAATGAAAAACTGTTTTTT
CASSLRGTNEKLFF
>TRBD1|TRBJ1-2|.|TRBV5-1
TGCGCCAGCAGCTCGACAGGGGAGGGCTATGGCTACACCTTC
CASSSTGEGYGYTF
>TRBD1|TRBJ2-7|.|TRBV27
TGTGCCAGCAGAGGGGACAGGCGTCGGGAGCAGTACTTC
CASRGDRRREQYF
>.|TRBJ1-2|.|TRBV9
TGTGCCAGCAGCCCGGGACGGCCCCCCCCAGGGGATGGCTACACCTTC
CASSPGRPPPGDGYTF
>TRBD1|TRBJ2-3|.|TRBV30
TGTGCCTGGAGTGCTAGGGGGCGAGTTACGCAGTATTTT
CAWSARGRVTQYF
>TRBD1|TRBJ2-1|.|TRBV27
TGTGCCAGCAGTTTGTATTTGGGACAGGGGGCGTCCTACAATGAGCAGTTCTTC
CASSLYLGQGASYNEQFF
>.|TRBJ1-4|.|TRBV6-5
TGTGCCAGCAGTTACAGGGAAAAACTGTTTTTT
CASSYREKLFF
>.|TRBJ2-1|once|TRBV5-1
TGCGCCAGCAGCTTGGCGGGGGATGACTACAATGAGCAGTTCTTC
CASSLAGDDYNEQFF